These 14 T cell receptor beta chains originate from one sample sequenced in a study of T cell clonality in common variable immunodeficiency. Profiled with immunoSEQ multiplex PCR; TCRdb holds only in-frame clones, not every one. This sample shows around 47,000 clones and no singletons; around 2% rests with the ten largest. The sample was peripheral blood mononuclear cells. The receptors were gathered from a person between 18 and 75 years old in good health.

Ten or more counts support this clone. The DNA ends 3 residues before the CDR3 does, and the rest of the CDR3 is filled in from the germline J gene. The chain is built from TRBV7-3 and TRBJ2-1, with D tentatively TRBD1 (7 bases). The CDR3 consists of 15 residues. Trimming removed 6 bases from V and 9 bases from J, with 21 bases in between. CDR1 SGHTA and CDR2 FQGTGA come from the germline V gene. CDR3 DNA, as far as it was read: TGTGCCAGCAGTCAAGGGGGCGCCGGGGGTGGTGAG. Its protein product is CASSQGGAGGGE. The CDR3, in full, reads CASSQGGAGGGEQFF. Using reference TRBV7-3 and TRBJ2-1 for the parts outside the CDR3, the full variable domain is GAGVSQTPSNKVTEKGKYVELRCDPISGHTALYWYRQSLGQGPEFLIYFQGTGAADDSGLPNDRFFAVRPEGSVSTLKIQRTERGDSAVYLCASSQGGAGGGEQFFGPGTRLTVL.

This clone came up many times. The read comes to an end 3 residues before the CDR3 does, leaving the germline J gene to fill in the end. The chain recombines TRBV12-3 or TRBV12-4 with TRBJ2-7; D gene uncertain. This CDR3 is built from 11 residues. V shed 4 bases and J shed 4 bases, with 5 bases lying between them. The CDR3 region is CASSSNYEQYF. The CDR3 DNA, read in part, is TGTGCCAGCAGTTCAAATTACGAG.

There are many counts of this clone. The read ends 3 residues early relative to the CDR3; the germline J gene fills the gap. The chain combines TRBV19 with TRBJ2-3; D is possibly TRBD2 (6 bases). This CDR3 has 16 amino acids. Trimming cost V 4 bases and J 2 bases, with 16 bases left between them. Germline loops: CDR1 LNHDA, CDR2 SQIVND (reference sequence). The CDR3 bases that were read are TGTGCCAGTAGTACCGGGACTCTAGGGTTCACAGATACG. Protein product: CASSTGTLGFTDT. The whole CDR3 protein reads CASSTGTLGFTDTQYF.

This clone has only a few counts. The CDR3 is cut off 3 residues early in the read; its end comes from the germline J gene. The chain uses TRBV20-1 and TRBJ1-5, with a tentative D call TRBD1 (5 bases). V gave up 0 bases and J gave up 1 base, with 7 bases separating them. The CDR3 is made up of 14 amino acids. The germline V gene has CDR1 DFQATT and CDR2 SNEGSKA (reference sequence). This chain's CDR3 is CSARDGGSNQPQHF. CDR3 bases read: TGCAGTGCTAGAGATGGGGGGAGCAATCAGCCC.

In its sample, this clone was seen many times. Partial CDR3 DNA: TGTGCCAGCAGCGACGGTACCGGGACAGCCACCACAGATACG. This gives the protein CASSDGTGTATTDT. The full CDR3 protein reads CASSDGTGTATTDTQYF. The V gene is TRBV6-4, the J gene TRBJ2-3; 7 bases match TRBD1. The sequenced fragment ends 3 residues before the CDR3 boundary, so the rest is inferred from the germline J gene. After removal of 6 bases from V and 2 bases from J, the junction contained 14 bases not matched to a gene. In germline, CDR1 is MRHNA, CDR2 SNTAGT. This CDR3 contains 17 residues.

This clone was observed many times. Read coverage stops 3 residues before the CDR3 terminus; the germline J gene supplies the remainder. The chain links TRBV19 to TRBJ2-7; TRBD2 aligns across 9 bases. Germline CDR1 LNHDA, CDR2 SQIVND (reference sequence). With V trimmed by 10 bases and J by 4 bases, 11 bases remained unmatched. The CDR3 contains 14 residues. CDR3 residues: CATRARGGVYEQYF. Incomplete CDR3 DNA: TGTGCCACCCGAGCGCGGGGGGGCGTTTACGAG. Full variable domain (rest looked up from reference TRBV19 and TRBJ2-7): DGGITQSPKYLFRKEGQNVTLSCEQNLNHDAMYWYRQDPGQGLRLIYYSQIVNDFQKGDIAEGYSVSREKKESFPLTVTSAQKNPTAFYLCATRARGGVYEQYFGPGTRLTVT.

This clone was found many times. The CDR3 goes on 3 residues after the read ends, and that part is filled in from the germline J gene. The chain has TRBV29-1 and TRBJ2-1, with 9 bases aligning to TRBD2. Looked up from germline, CDR1 is SQVTM and CDR2 is ANQGSEA. The CDR3 consists of 15 residues. V lost 4 bases to trimming and J lost 0 bases; unmatched junction nucleotides: 4. The CDR3 sequence is CSVVSGGNSYNEQFF. The part of the CDR3 DNA that was read is TGCAGCGTTGTTAGCGGGGGAAACTCCTACAATGAG.

This clone was seen at least ten times. The read finishes 3 residues shy of the CDR3 end, and the germline J gene is used to complete it. The chain employs TRBV30 and TRBJ1-5, with D possibly being TRBD1 (5 bases). CDR1 is GTSNPN, CDR2 SVGIG, per germline (reference sequence). Trimming shortened V by 2 bases and J by 1 base, and 6 bases separated the two germline ends. The CDR3 length is 13 residues. CDR3 bases read: TGTGCCTGGAGTTCAGGGAGCAATCAGCCC. It yields the protein CAWSSGSNQP. The complete CDR3 protein is CAWSSGSNQPQHF.

This clone was seen at least ten times. The read falls 3 residues short of the CDR3 end, and the missing part is taken from the germline J gene. V usage is TRBV19 and J usage is TRBJ1-1; D is undetermined. The CDR3 is 12 amino acids. CDR1 and CDR2 (germline): LNHDA, SQIVND (reference sequence). The covered CDR3 bases are TGTGCCAGCCTATCGGGCGGGCCCCAA. It codes for CASLSGGPQ. The whole CDR3 sequence is CASLSGGPQAFF. The full variable domain, its missing parts supplied by reference TRBV19 and TRBJ1-1, is DGGITQSPKYLFRKEGQNVTLSCEQNLNHDAMYWYRQDPGQGLRLIYYSQIVNDFQKGDIAEGYSVSREKKESFPLTVTSAQKNPTAFYLCASLSGGPQAFFGQGTRLTVV.

Concerning this clone: The read finishes 3 residues shy of the CDR3 end, and the germline J gene is used to complete it. This rearrangement joins TRBV10-2 to TRBJ1-6; 7 positions match TRBD1. This CDR3 is built from 16 residues. J lost 5 bases, V lost 6 bases, and 10 bases had no gene match. Per germline, CDR1 WSHSY and CDR2 SAAADI. CDR3 region: CASSASGTVDNSPLHF. The CDR3 DNA, read in part, is TGCGCCAGCAGCGCCTCTGGGACAGTCGATAATTCACCC.

This clone was seen ten or more times. The sequenced fragment ends 3 residues before the CDR3 boundary, so the rest is inferred from the germline J gene. The chain combines TRBV20-1 with TRBJ2-7, with D tentatively TRBD1 (5 bases). This CDR3 has 14 residues. Trimming removed 3 bases at V and 6 bases at J, with 18 bases between. Germline V CDR1 and CDR2: DFQATT, SNEGSKA (reference sequence). The DNA read from the CDR3 is TGCAGTGCTAGTGTGGCGGTCCAGGGCGGCGAG. Amino acid sequence: CSASVAVQGGE. The full-length CDR3 reads as CSASVAVQGGEQYF.

In its sample, this clone was seen many times. The read terminates 3 residues ahead of where the CDR3 ends, so the germline J gene completes it. The V call is TRBV19, the J call TRBJ1-1; unclear D gene. The CDR3 has 11 residues. Germline loops: CDR1 LNHDA, CDR2 SQIVND (reference sequence). V lost 5 bases to trimming and J lost 3 bases, with 4 bases between them. CDR3 in amino acids: CASSEHTEAFF. CDR3 bases read: TGTGCCAGTAGTGAGCACACTGAA. The variable domain in full, completed from reference TRBV19 and TRBJ1-1, reads DGGITQSPKYLFRKEGQNVTLSCEQNLNHDAMYWYRQDPGQGLRLIYYSQIVNDFQKGDIAEGYSVSREKKESFPLTVTSAQKNPTAFYLCASSEHTEAFFGQGTRLTVV.

This clone was counted ten times or more. The DNA ends 3 residues before the CDR3 does, and the rest of the CDR3 is filled in from the germline J gene. The gene calls are TRBV12-3 or TRBV12-4 and TRBJ2-1; perhaps TRBD1 as D (6 bases). V was clipped by 6 bases and J by 2 bases, with 11 bases between them. The CDR3 is made up of 14 amino acids. CDR3 in amino acids: CASRAGTPYNEQFF. The DNA read from the CDR3 is TGTGCCAGCAGGGCCGGGACACCCTACAATGAG.

This clone was detected a few times. At one of its ends the junction is not consistent with the germline gene, which may arise from a read error. The CDR3 goes on 3 residues after the read ends, and that part is filled in from the germline J gene. The chain recombines TRBV7-9 with TRBJ1-2; weak D call: TRBD1 (6 bases). CDR3 size: 13 residues. Germline V CDR1 and CDR2: SEHNR, FQNEAQ (reference sequence). The CDR3 reads CSSSSSDSYGYTF. Partial CDR3 DNA: TGTTCCAGCAGCTCATCGGACAGCTATGGC.